The 24 T cell receptor beta chains in this list originate from one sample, sequenced in a study of cytomegalovirus exposure and HLA in healthy donors listed by TCRdb under 2017. The library was prepared using the immunoSEQ multiplex PCR assay. For the multiplex PCR, a mixture combining 60 forward primers for TCR Vbeta segments and 13 reverse primers for TCR Jbeta segments was used. This immuneACCESS table, as held by TCRdb, lists in-frame sequences with V and J called but not all clones. Of the missing ones, under half trace to an unresolved V gene in checked studies; the others have no known cause. Across this sample there are about 160,000 clones, with 75% to 85% seen only once. Around 13% of the sample comes from the top ten. The sample was PBMCs. The receptors stem from a woman between 50 and 59 years old in good health and CMV-seronegative.

The chain employs TRBV28 and TRBJ1-1; no definite D call. This CDR3 has 16 residues. Germline V gene lookup returns CDR1 MDHEN and CDR2 SYDVKM. V was clipped by 5 bases and J by 4 bases, with 20 bases between them. Here the CDR3 reads CASSDPASSLSTEAFF. CDR3 bases: TGTGCCAGCAGTGATCCAGCGTCCAGTCTTAGCACTGAAGCTTTCTTT.

The chain uses TRBV5-4 and TRBJ1-1, with 7 bases identical to TRBD1. V lost 2 bases to trimming and J lost 2 bases; unmatched junction nucleotides: 9. In germline, CDR1 is SGHNT, CDR2 YYREEE (reference sequence). The CDR3 length is 16 residues. The CDR3 bases are TGTGCCAGCAGCTTTAATTTAGACAGGGCCAACACTGAAGCTTTCTTT. The encoded protein is CASSFNLDRANTEAFF. The full variable domain, in which reference TRBV5-4 and TRBJ1-1 provide the parts outside the CDR3, is ETGVTQSPTHLIKTRGQQVTLRCSSQSGHNTVSWYQQALGQGPQFIFQYYREEENGRGNFPPRFSGLQFPNYSSELNVNALELDDSALYLCASSFNLDRANTEAFFGQGTRLTVV.

J is TRBJ1-1 and V is TRBV5-5; D gene uncertain. CDR3 length equals 14 residues. V lost 0 bases and J 0 bases, leaving 6 bases between the germline ends. CDR1 and CDR2 (germline): SGHKS, YYEKEE (reference sequence). This chain's CDR3 is CASSLGRVNTEAFF. CDR3 DNA: TGTGCCAGCAGCTTGGGGAGGGTGAACACTGAAGCTTTCTTT.

The chain employs TRBV5-1 and TRBJ2-7; 7 nucleotides match TRBD2. The CDR3 is 15 amino acids. V shed 0 bases and J 6 bases; nucleotides not matched to a gene: 9. Germline V gives CDR1 SGHRS, CDR2 YFSETQ. This CDR3 reads CASSLELGEGLEQYF. CDR3 coding DNA: TGCGCCAGCAGCTTGGAGCTAGGGGAGGGGCTCGAGCAGTACTTC.

This clone was seen a handful of times. This rearrangement joins TRBV5-4 to TRBJ2-3; 9 positions match TRBD2. J lost 1 base, V lost 1 base, and 7 bases had no gene match. The CDR3 loop spans 17 amino acids. CDR1 is SGHNT and CDR2 is YYREEE in the germline V gene (reference sequence). The CDR3 spells CASSLRASGVRTDTQYF. DNA of the CDR3: TGTGCCAGCAGCTTGAGGGCTAGCGGGGTTCGCACAGATACGCAGTATTTT.

The chain combines TRBV7-9 with TRBJ2-4; 8 bases align to TRBD1. The germline V gene has CDR1 SEHNR and CDR2 FQNEAQ (reference sequence). The CDR3 extends over 15 amino acids. Trimming cost V 1 base and J 8 bases; bases outside gene matches: 7. CDR3 loop: CASSLVGTGPDIQYF. As DNA, the CDR3 is TGTGCCAGCAGCTTAGTTGGGACAGGCCCTGACATTCAGTACTTC. Looking up the rest from reference TRBV7-9 and TRBJ2-4 gives the full variable domain: DTGVSQNPRHKITKRGQNVTFRCDPISEHNRLYWYRQTLGQGPEFLTYFQNEAQLEKSRLLSDRFSAERPKGSFSTLEIQRTEQGDSAMYLCASSLVGTGPDIQYFGAGTRLSVL.

This clone was counted a single time. The chain recombines TRBV9 with TRBJ2-2; a possible D gene is TRBD1 (6 bases). The CDR3 consists of 16 residues. Trimming cost V 3 bases and J 4 bases, with 16 bases left between them. Germline V gives CDR1 SGDLS, CDR2 YYNGEE. CDR3 residues: CASSEQQGLGTGELFF. CDR3 in DNA: TGTGCCAGCAGCGAACAACAGGGCCTGGGCACCGGGGAGCTGTTTTTT.

Remarks on this clone: Within the sample, other DNA sequences also encode this same CDR3. The rearrangement uses TRBV18 and TRBJ1-1, with 8 bases that match TRBD1. The CDR3 has 13 amino acids. Losses at the gene ends were 3 bases for V and 5 bases for J; bases not matched to a gene: 2. Germline V gene data show CDR1 as KGHSH and CDR2 as LQKENI. The DNA of the CDR3 is TGTGCCAGCTCACCGGGACAGGTGACTGAAGCTTTCTTT. It specifies CASSPGQVTEAFF.

CDR3 in amino acids: CAIRPGQKETQYF. For the CDR3, the DNA is TGTGCCATCAGGCCGGGACAGAAAGAGACCCAGTACTTC. This chain joins TRBV10-3 and TRBJ2-5; TRBD1 agrees at 7 bases. This CDR3 has 13 residues. Trimming took 6 bases from V and 3 from J; bases not matched to a gene: 4. Germline V gene lookup returns CDR1 ENHRY and CDR2 SYGVKD.

The chain is built from TRBV4-3 and TRBJ2-1; D gene uncertain. The CDR3 consists of 15 residues. Germline-derived CDR1 and CDR2 are LGHNA and YSLEER. Trimming took 4 bases from V and 2 from J, leaving 12 bases between them. In nucleotides, the CDR3 is TGCGCCAGCAGCCCCGATCCCAACACCTACAATGAGCAGTTCTTC. Its protein is CASSPDPNTYNEQFF.

This clone was seen just once. The chain couples TRBV28 to TRBJ1-5; D is perhaps TRBD1 (5 bases). The CDR3 totals 17 residues. V was shortened by 3 bases and J by 0 bases, with 15 bases between the two germline ends. CDR1 and CDR2 (germline): MDHEN, SYDVKM. The CDR3 loop is CASSFRPWGDSNQPQHF. The CDR3 DNA is TGTGCCAGCAGTTTCCGTCCCTGGGGGGATAGCAATCAGCCCCAGCATTTT.

J is TRBJ1-1 and V is TRBV7-2; the match to TRBD1 covers 9 bases. V lost 5 bases to trimming and J lost 1 base; unmatched junction nucleotides: 5. The CDR3 runs 15 residues. Looked up from germline, CDR1 is SGHTA and CDR2 is FQGNSA. CDR3: CASSLRDRENTEAFF. The CDR3 coding sequence is TGTGCCAGCAGCCTCCGGGACAGGGAGAACACTGAAGCTTTCTTT.

This clone occurred a few times. The genes are TRBV5-4 and TRBJ1-2; TRBD1 matches 9 bases. V trimming: 4 bases; J trimming: 8 bases; junction bases outside the gene matches: 6. The CDR3 is 13 amino acids. Germline V gene sequence: CDR1 SGHNT, CDR2 YYREEE (reference sequence). The CDR3 DNA sequence: TGTGCCAGCAGCGTGGACAGGGGAAGAGGCTACACCTTC. Its translation is CASSVDRGRGYTF.

The chain is built from TRBV5-6 and TRBJ2-7, with D perhaps TRBD2 (5 bases). Germline V lookup: CDR1 SGHDT, CDR2 YYEEEE. Trimming stripped 0 bases from V and 4 bases from J, with 11 bases between. This CDR3 spans 14 amino acids. The CDR3 region has the DNA TGTGCCAGCAGCTTGGGTAACCCGGGGTACGAGCAGTACTTC. This gives the protein CASSLGNPGYEQYF. Full variable domain (remainder filled in from reference TRBV5-6 and TRBJ2-7): DAGVTQSPTHLIKTRGQQVTLRCSPKSGHDTVSWYQQALGQGPQFIFQYYEEEERQRGNFPDRFSGHQFPNYSSELNVNALLLGDSALYLCASSLGNPGYEQYFGPGTRLTVT.

This clone was picked up one time. The chain is built from TRBV19 and TRBJ2-1; 12 nucleotides agree with TRBD2. The CDR3 extends over 17 amino acids. V lost 4 bases, J lost 4 bases, and 8 bases stayed unmatched. CDR1 is LNHDA and CDR2 is SQIVND in the germline V gene (reference sequence). The DNA of the CDR3 is TGTGCCAGTAGTAGAGAGGGACTAGCGGGTTTGTACAATGAGCAGTTCTTC. It encodes CASSREGLAGLYNEQFF.

J is TRBJ1-4 and V is TRBV5-1, with a possible D match to TRBD1 (5 bases). The CDR3 covers 14 residues. Germline values: CDR1 SGHRS, CDR2 YFSETQ. Trimming cost V 5 bases and J 7 bases, with 15 bases left between them. This chain's CDR3 is CASRNGTGGEKLFF. Here the CDR3 DNA reads TGCGCCAGCAGGAACGGGACGGGGGGTGAAAAACTGTTTTTT.

The V gene is TRBV4-1, the J gene TRBJ1-3, with 7 bases aligning to TRBD1. Germline trimming cut 0 bases from V and 4 bases from J; bases unmatched to any gene: 3. The CDR3 sequence is 15 residues long. The germline gives CDR1 MGHRA, CDR2 YSYEKL. CDR3 bases: TGCGCCAGCAGCCAAGATAGGGGGCCGGGAAACACCATATATTTT. It encodes CASSQDRGPGNTIYF.

V usage is TRBV11-2 and J usage is TRBJ2-7; 11 nucleotides align to TRBD2. This CDR3 is built from 15 residues. Germline values: CDR1 SGHAT, CDR2 FQNNGV. Trimming at V came to 5 bases and at J to 5 bases, leaving 8 bases not matched to a gene. CDR3 DNA sequence: TGTGCCAGCAGCCTCCATAGCGGGAGGGGGAACGAGCAGTACTTC. Translating it yields CASSLHSGRGNEQYF.

The chain carries TRBV7-9 and TRBJ2-7; 12 positions agree with TRBD2. This CDR3 has 16 residues. The ends lost 4 bases at V and 0 bases at J; junction bases unmatched: 4. Per germline, CDR1 SEHNR and CDR2 FQNEAQ (reference sequence). The CDR3 DNA is TGTGCCAGCAGCTCTAGCGGGAGGGGGAGCTCCTACGAGCAGTACTTC. Its translation: CASSSSGRGSSYEQYF. The whole variable domain, filled in from reference TRBV7-9 and TRBJ2-7, reads DTGVSQNPRHKITKRGQNVTFRCDPISEHNRLYWYRQTLGQGPEFLTYFQNEAQLEKSRLLSDRFSAERPKGSFSTLEIQRTEQGDSAMYLCASSSSGRGSSYEQYFGPGTRLTVT.

To note about this clone: A read error may produce the germline difference seen at one junction end. Other DNA variants within this sample encode the same CDR3. This chain connects TRBV29-1 to TRBJ2-2, with 7 bases matching TRBD1. There are 16 residues in the CDR3. The germline gives CDR1 SQVTM, CDR2 ANQGSEA. The CDR3 nucleotides are TGCAGCGTGGGGACAGCTTTACCCTCGAACACCGGAGAGCTGTTTTTT. It specifies CSVGTALPSNTGELFF.

This chain joins TRBV6-5 and TRBJ1-1, with D possibly matching TRBD1 (6 bases). Between the trimmed V and J ends, which lost 7 bases and 0 bases, there was a span of 12 bases. Germline CDR1 and CDR2: MNHEY and SVGAGI. This CDR3 comprises 14 residues. The CDR3 sequence: CASTTWTVNTEAFF. Here the CDR3 DNA reads TGTGCCAGCACCACTTGGACAGTGAACACTGAAGCTTTCTTT.

The V and J genes are TRBV14 and TRBJ2-5; 8 bases are a match to TRBD1. This CDR3 is built from 17 residues. CDR1 is SGHDN, CDR2 FVKESK, per germline. Trimming cost V 0 bases and J 1 base; bases outside gene matches: 7. In DNA, the CDR3 is TGTGCCAGCAGCCAAGATCGGGGGCAGGGGGCCCAAGAGACCCAGTACTTC. Protein product: CASSQDRGQGAQETQYF.

The count of this clone is one. V is TRBV6-5 and J is TRBJ2-7; D is possibly TRBD1 (5 bases). V was clipped by 2 bases and J by 6 bases, with 14 bases between them. Per germline, CDR1 MNHEY and CDR2 SVGAGI. The CDR3 contains 14 residues. CDR3 protein: CASSYGQGGREQYF. CDR3 nucleotide sequence: TGTGCCAGCAGTTACGGGCAGGGCGGACGCGAGCAGTACTTC.

The chain employs TRBV5-1 and TRBJ1-2; D is undetermined. The CDR3 length is 14 residues. In germline, CDR1 is SGHRS, CDR2 YFSETQ. V was cut by 4 bases and J by 1 base, with 11 bases left in between. The CDR3 protein is CASSPDGDNYGYTF. For the CDR3, the DNA is TGCGCCAGCAGCCCGGACGGGGATAACTATGGCTACACCTTC.